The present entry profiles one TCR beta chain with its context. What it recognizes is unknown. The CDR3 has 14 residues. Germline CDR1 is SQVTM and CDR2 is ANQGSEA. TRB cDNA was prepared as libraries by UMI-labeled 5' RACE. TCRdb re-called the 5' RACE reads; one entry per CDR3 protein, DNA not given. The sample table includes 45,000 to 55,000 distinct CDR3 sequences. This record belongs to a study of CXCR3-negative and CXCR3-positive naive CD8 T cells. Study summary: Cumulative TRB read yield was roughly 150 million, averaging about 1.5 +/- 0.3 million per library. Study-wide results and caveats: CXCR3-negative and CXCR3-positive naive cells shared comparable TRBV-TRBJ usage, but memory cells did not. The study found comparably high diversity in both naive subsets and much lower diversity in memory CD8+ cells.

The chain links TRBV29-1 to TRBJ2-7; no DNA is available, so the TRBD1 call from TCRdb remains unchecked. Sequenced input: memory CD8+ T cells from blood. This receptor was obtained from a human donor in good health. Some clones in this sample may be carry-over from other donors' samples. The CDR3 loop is CSVVPTGDPYEQYF.